This T cell receptor beta chain is drawn from a study of blood T cell dynamics during melanoma immunotherapy (dated by TCRdb to 2018 to 2020). In terms of the full investigation: Patients with metastatic melanoma were treated with first-line pembrolizumab or nivolumab plus ipilimumab as standard of care in the United Kingdom. To identify early correlates of response, the study profiled peripheral T cell receptor repertoires in patients with metastatic melanoma before and after one cycle of checkpoint inhibitor therapy. A training cohort was formed from consecutive patients, and a further independent group of patients from the same centre was pooled into an external validation set. Study-wide conclusions, independent of this receptor: A bifurcated reorganization of the PBMC repertoire at W3, with increased clonality or increased diversity, was observed in patients who later achieved disease control, unlike in progressors. The study was unable to establish whether the T cell clones driving the repertoire changes were melanoma-specific or instead reflected general immune activation. The relatively small sample size was acknowledged as something that could potentially limit how far the results can be generalized.

Every bulk PBMC sample was loaded with the same fixed amount of about 0.35 ug of DNA. TCR beta CDR3 sequences were amplified from genomic DNA using the immunoSEQ TCRb Assay kit according to manufacturer instructions. The KAPA Library Quantification Kit for Illumina platforms was used to quantify pooled libraries by qPCR. Sequencing of the pooled libraries was done on an Illumina NextSeq 500, with clustering at about 0.6-1.1 pM. In the original analysis: TCR data were analyzed using immunoSEQ ANALYZER and the R LymphoSeq package. A rearrangement efficiency score was calculated as productive divided by the sum of productive and non-productive CDR3 sequences. Clonality was measured with the Gini coefficient and diversity with the Renyi index at alpha=1, and both measures were compared pairwise between timepoints within each patient. In LymphoSeq, clonal relatedness was computed using an edit distance of 3, and repertoire similarity was computed using the Bhattacharyya coefficient. Linear discriminant analysis on week-3 changes in clonality and diversity was built with the R MASS and caret packages to classify response. Imported from immuneACCESS, the table was reduced by TCRdb to in-frame sequences with V and J called. These copies leave out some clones; in studies compared against another copy, an unresolved V gene accounts for under half, and the cause of the remainder is not known. The DNA was the basis for D and trimming; V, J and clone size are from that table. A total of about 10,000 clones appear in this sample, 75% to 90% of them only once. The top ten clones comprise less than 5% of the sample.

Including the terminal cysteine and phenylalanine, the CDR3 comprises 15 residues. CDR3 DNA is the only sequence kept; it has 45 bases, read in frame from the first base. CDR1 and CDR2 are drawn from the germline V gene: SGHVS, FQNEAQ. V trim: 5 bases; J trim: 4 bases; unmatched bases: 11. Comments on this clone: No cognate antigen has been identified for it. Base qualities are not recorded, but no much larger clone differs from it by a single base.

This sample's time point label indicates: week 3, after first cycle of checkpoint inhibitor. Blood samples were taken before treatment (T0) and at week 3 (W3), following the first cycle of checkpoint blockade. Except for a couple of patients with rapid clinical progression, response was assessed 12 weeks after the first infusion by RECIST 1.1; disease control meant complete response, partial response or stable disease. Patients were excluded for prior systemic cancer treatment, concomitant immunosuppressant therapy or synchronous other active malignancies. TCR beta was sequenced in both bulk PBMC and plasma cell-free DNA in order to track circulating cells as well as T cell turnover. PBMC were isolated from blood with Lymphoprep and SepMate tubes, followed by red cell lysis. QIAamp DNA Blood Mini kits were used to extract DNA from PBMC and sorted T cell subsets.

Here the chain combines TRBV7-8 and TRBJ2-7, with 7 bases in between that match TRBD1. The sample in question was blood, obtained from a patient treated with checkpoint blockade. This clonotype was sampled from a human donor with melanoma. The CDR3: CASSPSGTVGYEQYF. Read as DNA, the sequence is TGTGCCAGCAGCCCCTCCGGGACAGTGGGGTACGAGCAGTACTTC.